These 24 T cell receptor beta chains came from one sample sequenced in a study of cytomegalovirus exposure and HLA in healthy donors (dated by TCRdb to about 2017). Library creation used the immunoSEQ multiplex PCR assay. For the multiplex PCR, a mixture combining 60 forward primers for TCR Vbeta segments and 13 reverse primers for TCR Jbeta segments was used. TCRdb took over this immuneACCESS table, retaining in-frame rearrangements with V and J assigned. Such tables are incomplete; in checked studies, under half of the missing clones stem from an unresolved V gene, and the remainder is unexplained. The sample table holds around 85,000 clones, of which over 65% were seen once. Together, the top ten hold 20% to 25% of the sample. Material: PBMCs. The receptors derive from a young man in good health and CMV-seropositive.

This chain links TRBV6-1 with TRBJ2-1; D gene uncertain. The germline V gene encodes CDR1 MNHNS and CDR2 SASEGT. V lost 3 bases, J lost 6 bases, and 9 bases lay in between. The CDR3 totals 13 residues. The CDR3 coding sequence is TGTGCCAGCAGTGAGTCTCCTATCAATGAGCAGTTCTTC. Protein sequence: CASSESPINEQFF.

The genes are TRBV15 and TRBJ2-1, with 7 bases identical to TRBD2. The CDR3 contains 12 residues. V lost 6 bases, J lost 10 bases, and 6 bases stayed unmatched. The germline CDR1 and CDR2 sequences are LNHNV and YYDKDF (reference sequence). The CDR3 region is CATSPSGEEQFF. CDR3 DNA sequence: TGTGCCACCAGTCCCAGCGGGGAAGAGCAGTTCTTC.

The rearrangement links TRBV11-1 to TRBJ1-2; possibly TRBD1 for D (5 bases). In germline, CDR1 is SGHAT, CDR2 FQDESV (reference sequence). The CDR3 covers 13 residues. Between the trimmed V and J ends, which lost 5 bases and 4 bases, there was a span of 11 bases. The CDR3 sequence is CASSPGGSYGYTF. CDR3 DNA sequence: TGTGCCAGCAGCCCCGGGGGGTCCTATGGCTACACCTTC.

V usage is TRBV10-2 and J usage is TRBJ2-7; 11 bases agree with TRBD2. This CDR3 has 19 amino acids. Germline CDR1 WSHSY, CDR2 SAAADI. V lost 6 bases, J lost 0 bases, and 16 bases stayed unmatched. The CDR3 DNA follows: TGCGCCAGCAGGATGGATTTGACTAGCGGGACCTCAGGCTCCTACGAGCAGTACTTC. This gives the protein CASRMDLTSGTSGSYEQYF.

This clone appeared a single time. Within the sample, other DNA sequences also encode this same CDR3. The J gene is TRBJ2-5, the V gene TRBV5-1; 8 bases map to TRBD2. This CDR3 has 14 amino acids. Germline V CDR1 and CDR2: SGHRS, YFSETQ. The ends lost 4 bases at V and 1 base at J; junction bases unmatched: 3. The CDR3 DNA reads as TGCGCCAGCAGCCCAACTAGCGGCCAAGAGACCCAGTACTTC. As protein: CASSPTSGQETQYF.

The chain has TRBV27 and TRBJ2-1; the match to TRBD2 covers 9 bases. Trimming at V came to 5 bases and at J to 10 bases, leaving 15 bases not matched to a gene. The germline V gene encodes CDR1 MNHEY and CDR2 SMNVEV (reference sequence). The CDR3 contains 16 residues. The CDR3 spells CASSPPGAGGRGEQFF. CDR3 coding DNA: TGTGCCAGCAGTCCCCCCGGCGCGGGGGGGCGAGGAGAGCAGTTCTTC.

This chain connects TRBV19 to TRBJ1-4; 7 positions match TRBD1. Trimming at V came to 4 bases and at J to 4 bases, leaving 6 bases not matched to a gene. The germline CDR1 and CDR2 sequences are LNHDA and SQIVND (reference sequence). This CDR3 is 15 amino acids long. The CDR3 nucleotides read TGTGCCAGTAGTAGGACAGGCGGGATTAATGAAAAACTGTTTTTT. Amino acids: CASSRTGGINEKLFF.

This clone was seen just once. In nucleotides, the CDR3 is TGTGCCATCAACGAAAACTATGGACAGGGCGGGACAGATACGCAGTATTTT. Translating gives CAINENYGQGGTDTQYF. This sequence joins TRBV10-3 and TRBJ2-3; TRBD1 matches 8 bases. The CDR3 sequence is 17 residues long. The V and J ends lost 7 bases and 3 bases, in that order; junction bases with no gene match: 15. The V gene's germline CDR1 is ENHRY and CDR2 SYGVKD.

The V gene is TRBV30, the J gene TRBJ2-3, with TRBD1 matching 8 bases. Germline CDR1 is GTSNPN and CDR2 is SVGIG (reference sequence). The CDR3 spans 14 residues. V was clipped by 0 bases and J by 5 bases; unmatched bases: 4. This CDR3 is CAWSVAGGLDTQYF. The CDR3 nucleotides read TGTGCCTGGAGTGTCGCAGGGGGCCTAGATACGCAGTATTTT.

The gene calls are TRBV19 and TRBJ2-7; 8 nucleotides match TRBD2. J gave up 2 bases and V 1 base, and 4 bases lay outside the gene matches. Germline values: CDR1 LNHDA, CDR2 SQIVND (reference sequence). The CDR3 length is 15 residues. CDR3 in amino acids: CASSIGSSGTYEQYF. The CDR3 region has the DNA TGTGCCAGTAGTATAGGTAGTAGCGGGACCTACGAGCAGTACTTC.

CDR3 nucleotide sequence: TGCGCCAGCAGCTTGGCACCCCAGGCGGAGACCCAGTACTTC. As protein: CASSLAPQAETQYF. The J gene is TRBJ2-5, the V gene TRBV5-1; D ambiguous. The CDR3 has 14 amino acids. Germline CDR1 SGHRS, CDR2 YFSETQ. V was trimmed by 0 bases and J by 5 bases, leaving 11 bases between them.

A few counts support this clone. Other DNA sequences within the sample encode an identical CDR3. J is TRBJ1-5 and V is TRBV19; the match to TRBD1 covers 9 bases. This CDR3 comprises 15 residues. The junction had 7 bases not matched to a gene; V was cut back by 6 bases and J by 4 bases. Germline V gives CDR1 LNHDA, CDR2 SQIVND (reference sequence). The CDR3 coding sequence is TGTGCCAGTAGCTGGGGACAGGGTAGTAATCAGCCCCAGCATTTT. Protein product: CASSWGQGSNQPQHF.

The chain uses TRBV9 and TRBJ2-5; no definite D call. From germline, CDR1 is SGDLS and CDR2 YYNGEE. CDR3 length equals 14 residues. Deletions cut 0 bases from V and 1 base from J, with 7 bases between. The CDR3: CASSVGATQETQYF. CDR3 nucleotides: TGTGCCAGCAGCGTAGGAGCTACCCAAGAGACCCAGTACTTC.

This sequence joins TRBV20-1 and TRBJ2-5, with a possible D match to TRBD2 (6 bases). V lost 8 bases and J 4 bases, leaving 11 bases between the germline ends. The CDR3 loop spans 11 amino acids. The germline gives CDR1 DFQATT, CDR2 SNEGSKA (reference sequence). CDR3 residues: CSRLVRETQYF. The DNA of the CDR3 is TGCAGTCGACTAGTCCGAGAGACCCAGTACTTC.

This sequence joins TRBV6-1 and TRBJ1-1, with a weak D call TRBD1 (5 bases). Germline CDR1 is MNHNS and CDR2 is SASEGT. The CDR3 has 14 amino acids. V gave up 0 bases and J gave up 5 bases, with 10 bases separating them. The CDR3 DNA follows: TGTGCCAGCAGTGAAGCTTGGGGCGAGACTGAAGCTTTCTTT. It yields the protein CASSEAWGETEAFF.

CDR3 amino acids: CASSITGWDNQPQHF. CDR3 sequence (DNA): TGTGCCAGTAGTATTACAGGGTGGGACAATCAGCCCCAGCATTTT. The chain combines TRBV19 with TRBJ1-5; D possibly corresponds to TRBD1 (6 bases). V was shortened by 3 bases and J by 3 bases, with 12 bases between the two germline ends. Germline assignment: CDR1 LNHDA and CDR2 SQIVND (reference sequence). This CDR3 contains 15 residues. Variable domain in full (rest from reference TRBV19 and TRBJ1-5): DGGITQSPKYLFRKEGQNVTLSCEQNLNHDAMYWYRQDPGQGLRLIYYSQIVNDFQKGDIAEGYSVSREKKESFPLTVTSAQKNPTAFYLCASSITGWDNQPQHFGDGTRLSIL.

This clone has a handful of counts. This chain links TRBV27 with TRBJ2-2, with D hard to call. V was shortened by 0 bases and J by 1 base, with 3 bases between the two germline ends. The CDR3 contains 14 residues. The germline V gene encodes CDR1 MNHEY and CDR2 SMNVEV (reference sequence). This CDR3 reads CASSLSRNTGELFF. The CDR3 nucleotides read TGTGCCAGCAGTTTATCCCGGAACACCGGGGAGCTGTTTTTT.

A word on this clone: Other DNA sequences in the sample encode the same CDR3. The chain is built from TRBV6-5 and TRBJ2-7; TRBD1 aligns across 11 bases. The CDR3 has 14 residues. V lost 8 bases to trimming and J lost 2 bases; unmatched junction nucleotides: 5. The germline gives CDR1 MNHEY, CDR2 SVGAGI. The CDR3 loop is CASSPGQGAYEQYF. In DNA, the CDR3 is TGTGCCAGCTCTCCGGGACAGGGGGCCTACGAGCAGTACTTC.

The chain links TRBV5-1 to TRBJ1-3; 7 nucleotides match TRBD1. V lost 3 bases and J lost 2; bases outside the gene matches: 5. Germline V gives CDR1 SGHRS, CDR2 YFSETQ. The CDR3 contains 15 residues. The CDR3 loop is CASSSQGVTGNTIYF. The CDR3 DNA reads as TGCGCCAGCAGCTCCCAGGGGGTAACTGGAAACACCATATATTTT. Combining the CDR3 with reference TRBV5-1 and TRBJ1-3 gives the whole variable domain KAGVTQTPRYLIKTRGQQVTLSCSPISGHRSVSWYQQTPGQGLQFLFEYFSETQRNKGNFPGRFSGRQFSNSRSEMNVSTLELGDSALYLCASSSQGVTGNTIYFGEGSWLTVV.

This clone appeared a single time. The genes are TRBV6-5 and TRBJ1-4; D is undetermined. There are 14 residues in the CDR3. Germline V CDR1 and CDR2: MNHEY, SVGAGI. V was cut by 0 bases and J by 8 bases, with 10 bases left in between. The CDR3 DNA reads TGTGCCAGCAGTTACTCGAGGGAGATGGAAAAACTGTTTTTT. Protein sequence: CASSYSREMEKLFF.

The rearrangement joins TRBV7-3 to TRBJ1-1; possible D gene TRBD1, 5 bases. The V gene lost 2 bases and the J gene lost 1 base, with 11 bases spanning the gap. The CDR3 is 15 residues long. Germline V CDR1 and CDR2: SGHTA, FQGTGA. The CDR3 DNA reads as TGTGCCAGCAGCTTAGGCGGGGCTGCGAACACTGAAGCTTTCTTT. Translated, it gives CASSLGGAANTEAFF.

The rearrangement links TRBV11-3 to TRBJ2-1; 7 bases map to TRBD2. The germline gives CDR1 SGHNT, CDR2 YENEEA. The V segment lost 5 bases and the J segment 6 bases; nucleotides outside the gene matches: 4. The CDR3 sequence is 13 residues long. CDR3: CASSETSSNEQFF. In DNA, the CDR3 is TGTGCCAGCAGCGAGACTAGCAGCAATGAGCAGTTCTTC.

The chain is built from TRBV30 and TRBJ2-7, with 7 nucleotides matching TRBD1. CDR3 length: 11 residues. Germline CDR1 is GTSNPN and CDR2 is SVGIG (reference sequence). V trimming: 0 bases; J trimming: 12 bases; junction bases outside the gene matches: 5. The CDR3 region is CAWSVGNRGYF. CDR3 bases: TGTGCCTGGAGTGTGGGAAACAGGGGGTACTTC.

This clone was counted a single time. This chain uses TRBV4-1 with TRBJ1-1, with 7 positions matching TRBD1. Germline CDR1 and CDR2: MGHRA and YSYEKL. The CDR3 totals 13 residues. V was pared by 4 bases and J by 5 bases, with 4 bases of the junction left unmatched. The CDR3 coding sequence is TGCGCCAGCAGCCCCCCAGGGGGGACTGAAGCTTTCTTT. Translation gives CASSPPGGTEAFF.